This is a list of T cell receptor beta chains from one sample in a study of T-cell reconstitution after alpha-beta-depleted transplantation in children. MiXCR, run by TCRdb on the PCR reads, gives a single entry per CDR3 protein. The table records approximately 980,000 distinct CDR3 sequences, about 31% of them present only once. Here the sequenced sample was PBMCs, mostly from graft donor cells, taken 360 days after TCRalphabeta/CD19-depleted stem cell transplant. Receptor source: a boy in the first two years of life who had a stem cell transplant for SCID, so the T cells may come from the graft donor. CDR3s include the opening cysteine and the closing phenylalanine or tryptophan. The D gene is left open where the match is weak. Some rows have no size entry. The others give once, few or many, or a class for an expanded clone.

v_gene: TRBV24-1; abundance: NA; d_gene: NA; j_gene: TRBJ2-1; CDR3aa: CATSGRLNEQFF; CDR3nt: TGTGCCACCAGTGGAAGATTGAATGAGCAGTTCTTC
v_gene: TRBV24-1; abundance: NA; d_gene: TRBD1; j_gene: TRBJ1-2; CDR3aa: CATSDFDRAFHGYTF; CDR3nt: TGTGCCACCAGTGATTTCGACAGGGCTTTCCATGGCTACACCTTC
v_gene: TRBV18; abundance: NA; d_gene: NA; j_gene: TRBJ2-1; CDR3aa: CASSPGQGGFNEQFF; CDR3nt: TGTGCCAGCTCACCGGGGCAGGGGGGATTCAATGAGCAGTTCTTC
v_gene: TRBV11-2; abundance: NA; d_gene: TRBD2; j_gene: TRBJ2-1; CDR3aa: CASSLHRLAGIYNEQFF; CDR3nt: TGTGCCAGCAGCTTGCACCGGCTAGCGGGAATCTACAATGAGCAGTTCTTC
v_gene: TRBV3-1; abundance: NA; d_gene: TRBD2; j_gene: TRBJ2-3; CDR3aa: CASSQDGAGGGDTQYF; CDR3nt: TGTGCCAGCAGCCAAGATGGGGCGGGGGGTGGAGATACGCAGTATTTT
v_gene: TRBV20-1; abundance: few; d_gene: NA; j_gene: TRBJ2-1; CDR3aa: CSARDTGYPLPEQFF; CDR3nt: TGCAGTGCTAGAGATACGGGATATCCCCTCCCTGAGCAGTTCTTC
v_gene: TRBV29-1; abundance: few; d_gene: NA; j_gene: TRBJ1-3; CDR3aa: CSVARGSSGNTIYF; CDR3nt: TGCAGCGTCGCCCGGGGAAGCTCTGGAAACACCATATATTTT
v_gene: TRBV7-3; abundance: NA; d_gene: NA; j_gene: TRBJ1-1; CDR3aa: CASSFRATGTEAFF; CDR3nt: TGTGCCAGCAGCTTCAGGGCTACTGGGACTGAAGCTTTCTTT
v_gene: TRBV19; abundance: NA; d_gene: NA; j_gene: TRBJ1-1; CDR3aa: CASRANARGTEAFF; CDR3nt: TGTGCCAGTAGAGCCAATGCGAGGGGCACTGAAGCTTTCTTT
v_gene: TRBV5-1; abundance: NA; d_gene: NA; j_gene: TRBJ2-5; CDR3aa: CASRGGSLGETQYF; CDR3nt: TGCGCCAGCAGGGGGGGCTCGCTAGGGGAGACCCAGTACTTC
v_gene: TRBV12-5; abundance: NA; d_gene: NA; j_gene: TRBJ2-2; CDR3aa: CASGPQGQRAYGELFF; CDR3nt: TGTGCTAGTGGGCCCCAGGGGCAAAGGGCCTACGGGGAGCTGTTTTTT
v_gene: TRBV20-1; abundance: few; d_gene: NA; j_gene: TRBJ1-1; CDR3aa: CSARSRGGRVNTEAFF; CDR3nt: TGCAGTGCTAGATCCCGCGGGGGAAGGGTGAACACTGAAGCTTTCTTT